These 24 T cell receptor beta chains came from one sample sequenced in a study of neurological immune-mediated disorders (dated by TCRdb to about 2019). Library preparation was by 5' RACE. Sequenced using an Illumina HiSeq 2500. TCRdb handled the public reads itself, with Q25 trimming in fastp and clone calling in MiXCR, and kept productive beta chains. Rows with one shared CDR3 protein collapse into an entry with the most common genes and DNA. Recorded for this sample are 20,000 or so distinct CDR3 sequences; roughly 2.6% of them occurred a single time. The ten biggest clones cover less than 7% of the sample. Sequenced input: PBMCs. These receptors were collected from a woman between 18 and 29 years old with multiple sclerosis.

In its sample, this clonotype was seen many times. This rearrangement joins TRBV3-1 to TRBJ2-2; D possibly matches TRBD1 or TRBD2 (5 bases each). CDR3 length: 16 amino acids. V lost 0 bases to trimming and J lost 6 bases, with 14 bases between them. Per the germline V gene, CDR1 is LGHDT and CDR2 is YNNKEL (reference sequence). The CDR3: CASSQDSRGLAGELFF. CDR3 nucleotides: TGTGCCAGCAGCCAAGATTCGAGGGGCTTGGCCGGGGAGCTGTTTTTT. Combining the CDR3 with reference TRBV3-1 and TRBJ2-2 gives the whole variable domain DTAVSQTPKYLVTQMGNDKSIKCEQNLGHDTMYWYKQDSKKFLKIMFSYNNKELIINETVPNRFSPKSPDKAHLNLHINSLELGDSAVYFCASSQDSRGLAGELFFGEGSRLTVL.

This clonotype has just a few counts. Mismatch with germline at one junction end may stem from a read error. The chain couples TRBV6-6 to TRBJ1-5, with 10 bases lining up with TRBD1. The germline CDR1 and CDR2 sequences are MNHNY and SVGAGI (reference sequence). This CDR3 comprises 15 residues. The CDR3 DNA follows: TGTGCCAGCAGCCGGGACAGGGGCAGCAATCAGCCCCAGAATTTT. It yields the protein CASSRDRGSNQPQNF.

This clonotype was recorded many times. The chain is built from TRBV7-2 and TRBJ2-1, with 7 positions matching TRBD2. This CDR3 region has 19 residues. Germline V lookup: CDR1 SGHTA, CDR2 FQGNSA. Unmatched junction bases numbered 11, after V lost 0 bases and J lost 0 bases. CDR3 in DNA: TGTGCCAGCAGCTTAGCCCCCCCGACTAGCACATACTCCTACAATGAGCAGTTCTTC. Its protein is CASSLAPPTSTYSYNEQFF. Full variable domain (missing parts from reference TRBV7-2 and TRBJ2-1): GAGVSQSPSNKVTEKGKDVELRCDPISGHTALYWYRQSLGQGLEFLIYFQGNSAPDKSGLPSDRFSAERTGGSVSTLTIQRTQQEDSAVYLCASSLAPPTSTYSYNEQFFGPGTRLTVL.

This clonotype is medium-sized within its sample. The rearrangement uses TRBV11-2 and TRBJ1-1; D remains ambiguous. The germline gives CDR1 SGHAT, CDR2 FQNNGV. Trimming pared 5 bases from V and 4 bases from J, leaving 11 bases between. The CDR3 has 13 residues. The CDR3 protein is CASSPGTVTEAFF. The DNA of the CDR3 is TGTGCCAGCAGCCCCGGAACAGTCACTGAAGCTTTCTTT.

V is TRBV12-2 and J is TRBJ2-7; whether TRBD2, the table's D call, matches the DNA was not checked. TRBV12-2 counts as a pseudogene. The CDR3 is 21 residues long. The CDR3 sequence: CASRSSTAGTGTSGSFYEQYV. The CDR3 DNA is TGTGCAAGTCGCTCCTCTACGGCGGGGACAGGGACTAGCGGGAGCTTCTACGAGCAGTACGTC.

This clonotype was seen ten or more times. V is TRBV10-2 and J is TRBJ1-3; D is uncertain. There are 14 residues in the CDR3. Trimming removed 5 bases from V and 1 base from J, with 9 bases in between. Germline V gene data show CDR1 as WSHSY and CDR2 as SAAADI. CDR3 sequence (DNA): TGCGCCAGCAGTTTATGGGGATCTGGAAACACCATATATTTT. It specifies CASSLWGSGNTIYF.

This clonotype appeared many times. The chain recombines TRBV25-1 with TRBJ1-6; D call uncertain. The CDR3 is 12 amino acids. Trimming shortened V by 2 bases and J by 7 bases, and 3 bases separated the two germline ends. Germline CDR1 MGHDK, CDR2 SYGVNS. The CDR3 DNA follows: TGTGCCAGCAGTGAAGAAAATTCACCCCTCCACTTT. It encodes CASSEENSPLHF.

This clonotype was picked up many times. The chain joins TRBV19 to TRBJ1-2; D unclear. The germline V gene has CDR1 LNHDA and CDR2 SQIVND (reference sequence). V was trimmed by 4 bases and J by 6 bases, leaving 12 bases between them. The CDR3 runs 13 residues. The CDR3 region is CASSNRRVDGYTF. DNA of the CDR3: TGTGCCAGTAGTAATCGTAGGGTTGATGGCTACACCTTC.

In its sample, this clonotype was seen many times. The chain is built from TRBV24-1 and TRBJ2-2; D is uncertain. The CDR3 spans 14 residues. The germline CDR1 and CDR2 sequences are KGHDR and SFDVKD. V was clipped by 5 bases and J by 5 bases, with 11 bases between them. In nucleotides, the CDR3 is TGTGCCACCAGTGTAGCAGGCGGAACCGGGGAGCTGTTTTTT. This encodes CATSVAGGTGELFF.

Ten or more counts support this clonotype. The genes are TRBV12-3 or TRBV12-4 and TRBJ1-2; D remains ambiguous. The germline V and J ends were trimmed by 3 bases and 1 base, with 6 bases remaining between them. The CDR3 is 13 residues long. This CDR3 reads CASSFAVNYGYTF. The CDR3 nucleotides are TGTGCCAGCAGTTTCGCAGTTAACTATGGCTACACCTTC.

This clonotype was counted ten times or more. The J gene is TRBJ2-5, the V gene TRBV7-9; D is perhaps TRBD1 or TRBD2 (6 bases each). Germline V gene lookup returns CDR1 SEHNR and CDR2 FQNEAQ (reference sequence). V was clipped by 2 bases and J by 5 bases, with 12 bases between them. The CDR3 extends over 14 amino acids. In DNA, the CDR3 is TGTGCCAGCAGCTTAACCGGGGGCGGGGAGACCCAGTACTTC. Translated: CASSLTGGGETQYF.

Many counts were recorded for this clonotype. The rearrangement joins TRBV20-1 to TRBJ2-1, with a possible D match to TRBD2 (6 bases). Between the trimmed V and J ends, which lost 4 bases and 0 bases, there was a span of 7 bases. CDR1 is DFQATT and CDR2 is SNEGSKA in the germline V gene (reference sequence). The CDR3 is 13 amino acids. The CDR3 loop reads CSAIADSYNEQFF. The CDR3 DNA sequence: TGCAGTGCTATAGCGGACTCCTACAATGAGCAGTTCTTC.

In its sample, this clonotype was seen many times. The rearrangement joins TRBV6-6 to TRBJ1-1; 7 positions agree with TRBD1. Losses at the gene ends were 6 bases for V and 0 bases for J; bases not matched to a gene: 4. Germline V gives CDR1 MNHNY, CDR2 SVGAGI (reference sequence). This CDR3 is 14 amino acids long. CDR3 nucleotides: TGTGCCAGCAGGAAAGGGACAGTGAACACTGAAGCTTTCTTT. Translating it yields CASRKGTVNTEAFF.

At least ten counts were recorded for this clonotype. The chain is built from TRBV9 and TRBJ2-2; D is uncertain. Trimming left V 0 bases short and J 9 bases short, with 6 bases between. Per the germline V gene, CDR1 is SGDLS and CDR2 is YYNGEE. CDR3 size: 12 residues. CDR3 protein: CASSVAGRELFF. CDR3 nucleotides: TGTGCCAGCAGCGTAGCTGGTCGGGAGCTGTTTTTT.

This clonotype was recorded at least ten times. The chain couples TRBV7-9 to TRBJ2-3, with D tentatively TRBD1 or TRBD2 (5 bases each). Trimming left V 5 bases short and J 2 bases short, with 11 bases between. Germline CDR1 is SEHNR and CDR2 is FQNEAQ (reference sequence). This CDR3 is 14 amino acids long. The CDR3 DNA follows: TGTGCCAGCAGCCGGGACCCCACCACAGATACGCAGTATTTT. Residues: CASSRDPTTDTQYF.

This clonotype was seen ten or more times. This chain uses TRBV29-1 with TRBJ1-2, with 8 bases matching TRBD1. The ends lost 3 bases at V and 7 bases at J; junction bases unmatched: 7. CDR1 is SQVTM and CDR2 is ANQGSEA in the germline V gene. The CDR3 spans 13 residues. The CDR3: CSVERQGSFGYTF. In DNA, the CDR3 is TGCAGCGTTGAGAGACAGGGGAGTTTTGGCTACACCTTC.

The table lists this clonotype with many counts. V is TRBV3-1 and J is TRBJ2-1; TRBD2 might be the D (6 bases). The CDR3 covers 15 residues. V dropped 3 bases and J dropped 3 bases, with 12 bases sitting between them. The germline V gene encodes CDR1 LGHDT and CDR2 YNNKEL (reference sequence). CDR3 in amino acids: CASSQWDSLYNEQFF. The CDR3 nucleotides are TGTGCCAGCAGCCAGTGGGACTCCCTCTACAATGAGCAGTTCTTC.

Ten or more counts support this clonotype. V is TRBV20-1 and J is TRBJ1-2; D may be TRBD1 (5 bases). Germline V gene lookup returns CDR1 DFQATT and CDR2 SNEGSKA (reference sequence). This CDR3 has 11 amino acids. V dropped 5 bases and J dropped 3 bases, with 7 bases sitting between them. The CDR3 region is CSAGTDYGYTF. The CDR3 coding sequence is TGCAGTGCTGGGACGGACTATGGCTACACCTTC.

This clonotype was detected many times. CDR3 amino acids: CASSLVRDNEQFF. The CDR3 DNA reads as TGTGCCAGCAGCTTAGTCCGGGACAATGAGCAGTTCTTC. The chain couples TRBV7-2 to TRBJ2-1; D is unresolved. V gave up 1 base and J gave up 5 bases, with 6 bases separating them. The CDR3 extends over 13 amino acids. The germline gives CDR1 SGHTA, CDR2 FQGNSA.

This clonotype showed up many times. The J gene is TRBJ1-3, the V gene TRBV3-1; D is unclear. V lost 0 bases to trimming and J lost 0 bases, with 3 bases between them. CDR1 and CDR2 (germline): LGHDT, YNNKEL (reference sequence). The CDR3 consists of 14 residues. The CDR3: CASSQDHSGNTIYF. The CDR3 coding sequence is TGTGCCAGCAGCCAAGATCACTCTGGAAACACCATATATTTT.

The sample holds many counts of this clonotype. This chain links TRBV2 with TRBJ2-7, with 11 bases matching TRBD1. The CDR3 is 14 amino acids. Germline V gives CDR1 SNHLY, CDR2 FYNNEI. V lost 5 bases, J lost 2 bases, and 2 bases stayed unmatched. CDR3 nucleotides: TGTGCCAGCAGTCGGGACAGGGGGACCTACGAGCAGTACGTC. Translated: CASSRDRGTYEQYV.

This clonotype occurred many times. This chain joins TRBV11-3 and TRBJ1-5; D is uncertain. Germline loops: CDR1 SGHNT, CDR2 YENEEA. CDR3 size: 13 residues. V was shortened by 1 base and J by 5 bases, with 6 bases between the two germline ends. Here the CDR3 DNA reads TGTGCCAGCAGCTTAGGGGCGGATCAGCCCCAGCATTTT. It yields the protein CASSLGADQPQHF.

This clonotype has just a few counts. At one boundary the junction diverges from the germline segment, which might be a read error. The chain links TRBV20-1 to TRBJ2-3; 8 bases agree with TRBD2. The CDR3 has 14 amino acids. Germline V gene lookup returns CDR1 DFQATT and CDR2 SNEGSKA (reference sequence). The CDR3 is CSARRGGSKDTQYF. The CDR3 nucleotides are TGCAGTGCTAGACGGGGGGGAAGCAAAGATACGCAGTATTTT.

Many counts were recorded for this clonotype. The rearrangement uses TRBV20-1 and TRBJ1-2; TRBD1 agrees at 12 bases. V lost 6 bases, J lost 4 bases, and 6 bases stayed unmatched. CDR3 length: 14 amino acids. The germline gives CDR1 DFQATT, CDR2 SNEGSKA (reference sequence). This CDR3 is CSAVRGQGAYGYTF. The CDR3 nucleotides read TGCAGTGCCGTCCGGGGACAGGGGGCCTATGGCTACACCTTC.